The 19 T cell receptor beta chains below were found in one sample sequenced in a study of blood T cell repertoires in COVID-19. Assay used: immunoSEQ multiplex PCR; TCRdb lists only in-frame clones, some missing. Among about 270,000 clones listed, around 87% were seen once. Sequenced sample: peripheral blood. All receptors come from a woman in her forties or fifties with acute or convalescent COVID-19.

The chain uses TRBV27 and TRBJ1-5, with TRBD1 matching 8 bases. Looked up from germline, CDR1 is MNHEY and CDR2 is SMNVEV (reference sequence). This CDR3 is 15 amino acids long. Germline trimming cut 6 bases from V and 1 base from J; bases unmatched to any gene: 5. CDR3 loop: CASSRQGQSNQPQHF. CDR3 in DNA: TGTGCCAGCAGCCGACAGGGGCAAAGCAATCAGCCCCAGCATTTT.

The J gene is TRBJ2-5, the V gene TRBV7-9, with 8 bases lining up with TRBD1. J gave up 5 bases and V 3 bases, and 8 bases lay outside the gene matches. Per the germline V gene, CDR1 is SEHNR and CDR2 is FQNEAQ (reference sequence). The length of the CDR3 is 15 residues. Written as DNA, the CDR3 is TGTGCCAGCAGCTTCCCCACAGGGGGGCGGGAGACCCAGTACTTC. Amino acids: CASSFPTGGRETQYF.

This chain joins TRBV10-1 and TRBJ1-2, with 12 bases matching TRBD1. The CDR3 has 16 residues. V lost 2 bases, J lost 2 bases, and 3 bases stayed unmatched. Looked up from germline, CDR1 is WNHNN and CDR2 is SYGVQD (reference sequence). The CDR3 DNA reads TGCGCCAGCAGTGAGGGGGGACAGGGGGCGAACTATGGCTACACCTTC. Amino acid sequence: CASSEGGQGANYGYTF.

The V and J genes are TRBV9 and TRBJ1-4, with 8 bases fitting TRBD1. V lost 4 bases, J lost 8 bases, and 13 bases stayed unmatched. Germline V gene sequence: CDR1 SGDLS, CDR2 YYNGEE. CDR3 length: 16 amino acids. CDR3 amino acids: CASSSRQQGVGEKLFF. CDR3 sequence (DNA): TGTGCCAGCAGCTCACGGCAACAGGGGGTAGGGGAAAAACTGTTTTTT.

The rearrangement uses TRBV28 and TRBJ2-7; 11 bases line up with TRBD2. This CDR3 contains 17 residues. Germline CDR1 is MDHEN and CDR2 is SYDVKM. The V segment lost 5 bases and the J segment 1 base; nucleotides outside the gene matches: 10. The CDR3 protein is CASSLPARLAGSYEQYF. CDR3 nucleotides: TGTGCCAGCAGTCTCCCCGCAAGACTAGCGGGGTCCTACGAGCAGTACTTC.

The chain couples TRBV2 to TRBJ2-3, with TRBD1 matching over 8 bases. CDR1 is SNHLY and CDR2 is FYNNEI in the germline V gene. Trimming removed 6 bases from V and 2 bases from J; junction bases left unmatched: 7. There are 15 residues in the CDR3. The CDR3, as DNA: TGTGCCAGCAGGACGGACAGGGCCCCCACAGATACGCAGTATTTT. This gives the protein CASRTDRAPTDTQYF.

This clone came up a few times. The V and J genes are TRBV9 and TRBJ1-6, with a weak D call TRBD1 (6 bases). Per germline, CDR1 SGDLS and CDR2 YYNGEE. This CDR3 region has 16 residues. Trimming removed 2 bases at V and 7 bases at J, with 16 bases between. CDR3 amino acids: CASSVEAQGGNSPLHF. The CDR3 DNA follows: TGTGCCAGCAGCGTTGAAGCACAGGGTGGGAATTCACCCCTCCACTTT.

Only a few counts were recorded for this clone. The chain is built from TRBV7-3 and TRBJ1-2; 9 nucleotides line up with TRBD1. This CDR3 spans 17 amino acids. Trimming took 0 bases from V and 4 from J; bases not matched to a gene: 9. The V gene's germline CDR1 is SGHTA and CDR2 FQGTGA. Here the CDR3 DNA reads TGTGCCAGCAGCTTAACCGGGACAGGGACCTTCGGCTATGGCTACACCTTC. Translating it yields CASSLTGTGTFGYGYTF.

J is TRBJ1-2 and V is TRBV20-1, with D perhaps matching TRBD1 (6 bases). The V gene lost 6 bases and the J gene lost 6 bases, with 11 bases spanning the gap. CDR1 is DFQATT, CDR2 SNEGSKA, per germline (reference sequence). This CDR3 has 11 residues. The CDR3 reads CSAPRTDGYTF. CDR3 nucleotide sequence: TGCAGTGCCCCGAGGACAGATGGCTACACCTTC.

In its sample, this clone was seen a few times. A read error is likely, as this CDR3 ends without the conserved phenylalanine or tryptophan. It is unclear where the CDR3 begins or ends on the DNA, so no DNA is shown, and the CDR3 is as TCRdb lists it. The V gene is TRBV2, the J gene TRBJ2-7; TRBD2 is the table's D call and was not checked against the DNA. The germline gives CDR1 SNHLY, CDR2 FYNNEI. The length of the CDR3 is 12 amino acids, counting both ends. The chain's CDR3 is CASSLGASGTRY.

V is TRBV27 and J is TRBJ1-2, with D uncertain. CDR3 length: 13 residues. The germline V and J ends were trimmed by 6 bases and 8 bases, with 16 bases remaining between them. CDR1 and CDR2 from the germline V gene are MNHEY and SMNVEV (reference sequence). CDR3 sequence: CASRRPREDGYTF. CDR3 nucleotide sequence: TGTGCCAGCAGAAGACCTCGGGAGGACGGCTACACCTTC.

This sequence joins TRBV7-2 and TRBJ2-1; D is ambiguous. This CDR3 comprises 12 residues. V shed 2 bases and J shed 10 bases, with 9 bases lying between them. Germline CDR1 and CDR2: SGHTA and FQGNSA. The CDR3 region has the DNA TGTGCCAGCAGCTTATTTTCCAGGGAGCAGTTCTTC. Translating it yields CASSLFSREQFF.

A word on this clone: Other DNA sequences of this sample code for an identical CDR3. J is TRBJ2-7 and V is TRBV6-5, with 7 bases aligning to TRBD2. From germline, CDR1 is MNHEY and CDR2 SVGAGI. J gave up 4 bases and V 3 bases, and 6 bases lay outside the gene matches. There are 14 residues in the CDR3. CDR3 in DNA: TGTGCCAGCAGTTATCAGGGACTAATTTACGAGCAGTACTTC. This encodes CASSYQGLIYEQYF.

The chain uses TRBV2 and TRBJ1-1; weak D call: TRBD1 (5 bases). Germline CDR1 SNHLY, CDR2 FYNNEI. Trimming took off 9 bases at V and 1 base at J, with 18 bases between the two ends. The CDR3 contains 15 residues. CDR3 sequence reads: CASIPPYQGNTEAFF. DNA of the CDR3: TGTGCCAGTATACCCCCCTACCAGGGGAACACTGAAGCTTTCTTT.

The rearrangement joins TRBV5-4 to TRBJ1-1; the D gene is possibly TRBD1 (6 bases). Germline assignment: CDR1 SGHNT and CDR2 YYREEE (reference sequence). Trimming shortened V by 4 bases and J by 1 base, and 14 bases separated the two germline ends. This CDR3 is 15 amino acids long. CDR3 nucleotide sequence: TGTGCCAGCAGCAAAACGAGGACAGAGAACACTGAAGCTTTCTTT. Translating gives CASSKTRTENTEAFF.

The chain is built from TRBV9 and TRBJ2-2; 12 bases line up with TRBD1. The germline CDR1 and CDR2 sequences are SGDLS and YYNGEE. Trimming at V came to 4 bases and at J to 8 bases, leaving 6 bases not matched to a gene. The CDR3 contains 15 residues. The CDR3 protein is CASSPGQGAFGELFF. As DNA, the CDR3 is TGTGCCAGCAGCCCGGGACAGGGGGCCTTTGGGGAGCTGTTTTTT.

V and J are TRBV27 and TRBJ2-3; 13 bases match TRBD2. The junction had 15 bases not matched to a gene; V was cut back by 5 bases and J by 4 bases. Germline V gene sequence: CDR1 MNHEY, CDR2 SMNVEV (reference sequence). This CDR3 is 19 amino acids long. DNA for the CDR3: TGTGCCAGCAGTCCCGGACTAGCGGGAGCTGGTTCTCGGGCAGATACGCAGTATTTT. This sequence encodes CASSPGLAGAGSRADTQYF.

This chain joins TRBV15 and TRBJ2-5; 11 bases line up with TRBD2. V was clipped by 2 bases and J by 5 bases; unmatched bases: 7. Germline V gene lookup returns CDR1 LNHNV and CDR2 YYDKDF (reference sequence). The CDR3 is 16 residues long. In DNA form, the CDR3 reads TGTGCCACCAGCAGAAAGCGGGCTAGCGGGAGGGAGACCCAGTACTTC. Protein: CATSRKRASGRETQYF.

V gene TRBV6-2 or TRBV6-3 combines with J gene TRBJ2-7; D gene unclear. The germline V and J ends were trimmed by 2 bases and 4 bases, with 6 bases remaining between them. The CDR3 runs 12 residues. Germline values: CDR1 MNHEY, CDR2 SVGEGT. CDR3 in DNA: TGTGCCAGCAGTTACGGGCGTTACGAGCAGTACTTC. It translates to CASSYGRYEQYF.